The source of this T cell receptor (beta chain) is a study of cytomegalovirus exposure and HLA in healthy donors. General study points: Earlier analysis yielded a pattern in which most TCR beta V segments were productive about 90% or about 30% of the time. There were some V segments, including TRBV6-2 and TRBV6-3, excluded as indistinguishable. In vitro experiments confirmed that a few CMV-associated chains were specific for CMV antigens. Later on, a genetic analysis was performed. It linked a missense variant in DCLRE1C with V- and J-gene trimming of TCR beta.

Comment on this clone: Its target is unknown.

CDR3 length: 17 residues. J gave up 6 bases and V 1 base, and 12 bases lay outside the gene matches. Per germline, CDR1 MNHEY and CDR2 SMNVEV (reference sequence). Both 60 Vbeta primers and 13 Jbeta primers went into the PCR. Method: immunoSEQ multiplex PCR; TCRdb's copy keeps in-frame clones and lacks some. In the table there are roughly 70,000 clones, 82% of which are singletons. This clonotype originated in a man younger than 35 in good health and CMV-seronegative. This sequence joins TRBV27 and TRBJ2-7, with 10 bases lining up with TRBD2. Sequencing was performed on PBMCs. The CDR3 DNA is TGTGCCAGCAGTTTATGGGCTAGCGGGAGTGCCCCCGGCGAGCAGTACTTC. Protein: CASSLWASGSAPGEQYF.